The 18 T cell receptor beta chains listed next were all sequenced from one sample in a study of shared clonotypes between healthy human individuals. Positive CCR7 selection of CD45RO-negative cells yielded the naive CD8 cells, and terminally differentiated effector memory CD45RA+ cells were excluded. Only in-frame clones appear in the TCRdb table, and some are missing; sequencing was by immunoSEQ multiplex PCR. The sample has about 2 million clones; about 94% are singletons. Specimen: naive CD8+ T cells sorted from blood. The receptors shown here come from a man younger than 35 in good health.

The chain uses TRBV7-9 and TRBJ2-3; D call uncertain. Germline V CDR1 and CDR2: SEHNR, FQNEAQ (reference sequence). Trimming took off 6 bases at V and 5 bases at J, with 12 bases between the two ends. The CDR3 covers 13 residues. The CDR3 loop reads CASRDMRKDTQYF. CDR3 nucleotide sequence: TGTGCCAGCAGAGATATGCGTAAAGATACGCAGTATTTT.

This clone was counted ten times or more. The chain links TRBV5-4 to TRBJ2-3; 9 nucleotides align to TRBD1. The CDR3 spans 15 residues. The germline gives CDR1 SGHNT, CDR2 YYREEE (reference sequence). V lost 5 bases and J lost 3; bases outside the gene matches: 7. This CDR3 reads CASREDRGMTDTQYF. The CDR3 nucleotides read TGTGCCAGCAGGGAGGACAGGGGTATGACAGATACGCAGTATTTT.

This rearrangement joins TRBV5-4 to TRBJ2-1; TRBD2 agrees at 12 bases. J gave up 4 bases and V 2 bases, and 4 bases lay outside the gene matches. Germline V gene sequence: CDR1 SGHNT, CDR2 YYREEE (reference sequence). The CDR3 is made up of 16 amino acids. The DNA for the CDR3 is TGTGCCAGCAGCTTTCTAGCGGGGGGGTCGTACAATGAGCAGTTCTTC. As protein: CASSFLAGGSYNEQFF.

This clone has a single count. V usage is TRBV25-1 and J usage is TRBJ1-1; tentatively, D is TRBD1 (6 bases). Germline V gives CDR1 MGHDK, CDR2 SYGVNS. This CDR3 region has 14 residues. Deletions cut 6 bases from V and 1 base from J, with 12 bases between. The CDR3, as DNA: TGTGCCAGCAGCGAAAGGGGGGAGAACACTGAAGCTTTCTTT. It encodes CASSERGENTEAFF. The variable domain in full, with the rest retrieved from reference TRBV25-1 and TRBJ1-1, is EADIYQTPRYLVIGTGKKITLECSQTMGHDKMYWYQQDPGMELHLIHYSYGVNSTEKGDLSSESTVSRIRTEHFPLTLESARPSHTSQYLCASSERGENTEAFFGQGTRLTVV.

With regard to this clone: Other nucleotide sequences from this sample produce the same CDR3. V is TRBV27 and J is TRBJ2-7; TRBD1 aligns across 10 bases. The ends lost 2 bases at V and 4 bases at J; junction bases unmatched: 2. Germline V CDR1 and CDR2: MNHEY, SMNVEV (reference sequence). CDR3 length: 14 amino acids. The CDR3: CASSLRDRGYEQYF. In DNA, the CDR3 is TGTGCCAGCAGTTTAAGGGACAGGGGATACGAGCAGTACTTC.

The chain employs TRBV28 and TRBJ2-7; tentatively, D is TRBD2 (5 bases). Germline V gene data show CDR1 as MDHEN and CDR2 as SYDVKM. Trimming left V 6 bases short and J 6 bases short, with 15 bases between. The CDR3 is made up of 13 amino acids. CDR3 residues: CASRGGQRGEQYF. CDR3 nucleotide sequence: TGTGCCAGCAGGGGCGGGCAACGGGGCGAGCAGTACTTC.

Concerning this clone itself: Other DNA sequences in this specimen translate into the identical CDR3. The chain uses TRBV5-6 and TRBJ1-2; 7 positions agree with TRBD1. CDR1 and CDR2 from the germline V gene are SGHDT and YYEEEE. CDR3 length equals 14 residues. V lost 0 bases and J lost 4; bases outside the gene matches: 3. As DNA, the CDR3 is TGTGCCAGCAGCTTGGGACAGGGTTTCTATGGCTACACCTTC. The encoded protein is CASSLGQGFYGYTF. Combining the CDR3 with reference TRBV5-6 and TRBJ1-2 gives the whole variable domain DAGVTQSPTHLIKTRGQQVTLRCSPKSGHDTVSWYQQALGQGPQFIFQYYEEEERQRGNFPDRFSGHQFPNYSSELNVNALLLGDSALYLCASSLGQGFYGYTFGSGTRLTVV.

J is TRBJ2-2 and V is TRBV28; no firm D call. CDR1 is MDHEN, CDR2 SYDVKM, per germline. CDR3 length: 15 residues. The V end was cut by 2 bases, the J end by 2 bases, with 9 bases between. DNA for the CDR3: TGTGCCAGCAGTTTAGTTAGGGAAAACACCGGGGAGCTGTTTTTT. Protein sequence: CASSLVRENTGELFF.

This chain joins TRBV7-2 and TRBJ1-5; D not resolved. This CDR3 has 17 amino acids. Trimming stripped 0 bases from V and 0 bases from J, with 12 bases between. Germline CDR1 and CDR2: SGHTA and FQGNSA. The CDR3 coding sequence is TGTGCCAGCAGCTTAGCGGTGGCAGGTTATAGCAATCAGCCCCAGCATTTT. Amino acid sequence: CASSLAVAGYSNQPQHF. The full variable domain, with the rest looked up from reference TRBV7-2 and TRBJ1-5, is GAGVSQSPSNKVTEKGKDVELRCDPISGHTALYWYRQSLGQGLEFLIYFQGNSAPDKSGLPSDRFSAERTGGSVSTLTIQRTQQEDSAVYLCASSLAVAGYSNQPQHFGDGTRLSIL.

V is TRBV28 and J is TRBJ1-1; D not resolved. Germline V gives CDR1 MDHEN, CDR2 SYDVKM. V lost 1 base, J lost 5 bases, and 8 bases lay in between. The CDR3 length is 13 residues. The CDR3 sequence: CASSLFVGTEAFF. The CDR3 nucleotides are TGTGCCAGCAGTTTATTTGTGGGTACTGAAGCTTTCTTT.

CDR3 nucleotides: TGTGCCAGCAACTTACAGGGGTCTGAGCAGTTCTTC. It is translated as CASNLQGSEQFF. This chain links TRBV9 with TRBJ2-1, with 7 bases matching TRBD1. The germline V gene encodes CDR1 SGDLS and CDR2 YYNGEE. The junction had 6 bases not matched to a gene; V was cut back by 6 bases and J by 9 bases. The CDR3 spans 12 residues.

As for this clone: Additional DNA sequences in this sample encode the identical CDR3. The genes are TRBV5-6 and TRBJ2-7; 11 nucleotides agree with TRBD2. The CDR3 covers 14 residues. After removal of 5 bases from V and 6 bases from J, the junction contained 7 bases not matched to a gene. Germline CDR1 and CDR2: SGHDT and YYEEEE. In nucleotides, the CDR3 is TGTGCCAGCAGTTCCGGGACTAGCGGTCTCGAGCAGTACTTC. Its translation is CASSSGTSGLEQYF. The full variable domain, in which reference TRBV5-6 and TRBJ2-7 provide the parts outside the CDR3, is DAGVTQSPTHLIKTRGQQVTLRCSPKSGHDTVSWYQQALGQGPQFIFQYYEEEERQRGNFPDRFSGHQFPNYSSELNVNALLLGDSALYLCASSSGTSGLEQYFGPGTRLTVT.

The chain carries TRBV7-9 and TRBJ1-1, with a possible D match to TRBD1 (6 bases). This CDR3 spans 16 amino acids. Looked up from germline, CDR1 is SEHNR and CDR2 is FQNEAQ (reference sequence). Trimming removed 8 bases at V and 6 bases at J, with 25 bases between. The CDR3: CASPEQGGPPSAEAFF. As DNA, the CDR3 is TGTGCCAGCCCAGAACAGGGTGGTCCCCCCAGCGCTGAAGCTTTCTTT.

The chain joins TRBV9 to TRBJ2-2, with 7 nucleotides matching TRBD2. The CDR3 loop spans 13 amino acids. The germline V gene has CDR1 SGDLS and CDR2 YYNGEE. V dropped 6 bases and J dropped 6; count of bases not matched to a gene: 5. The CDR3 nucleotides are TGTGCCAGCACTACGGGGGGAGCCGGGGAGCTGTTTTTT. As protein: CASTTGGAGELFF.

Comments on this clone: Different DNA sequences within this sample yield the same CDR3. This chain connects TRBV7-6 to TRBJ2-3; a weak D match, TRBD2 (6 bases). The CDR3 loop spans 15 amino acids. Trimming cost V 1 base and J 3 bases, with 11 bases left between them. Germline V gives CDR1 SGHVS, CDR2 FNYEAQ. The CDR3 DNA reads TGTGCCAGCAGCTTAGTCGCGGGGACGACAGATACGCAGTATTTT. Amino acids: CASSLVAGTTDTQYF.

The genes are TRBV7-8 and TRBJ2-2; D possibly corresponds to TRBD2 (5 bases). CDR1 and CDR2 from the germline V gene are SGHVS and FQNEAQ. V lost 3 bases and J 1 base, leaving 9 bases between the germline ends. The CDR3 is 15 amino acids. The CDR3 nucleotides are TGTGCCAGCAGCTTGAGGGCAGGGAACACCGGGGAGCTGTTTTTT. It yields the protein CASSLRAGNTGELFF.

Of note for this clone: Compared with germline, one end of the junction differs, possibly owing to a read error. V gene TRBV2 combines with J gene TRBJ2-1; 8 nucleotides match TRBD1. Looked up from germline, CDR1 is SNHLY and CDR2 is FYNNEI. CDR3 length equals 13 residues. The CDR3 here is CASNTGGGNEQFF. CDR3 nucleotide sequence: TGTGCAAGCAACACAGGGGGAGGAAATGAGCAGTTCTTC.

The rearrangement uses TRBV7-8 and TRBJ2-6; no clear D. Germline V gene data show CDR1 as SGHVS and CDR2 as FQNEAQ. The CDR3 runs 16 residues. Trimming pared 1 base from V and 0 bases from J, leaving 7 bases between. The CDR3 coding sequence is TGTGCCAGCAGCTTAGACTCACTCTCTGGGGCCAACGTCCTGACTTTC. It translates to CASSLDSLSGANVLTF.